The 14 T cell receptor beta chains presented below share a single source sample, sequenced in a study of Ad26.COV2.S vaccination and SARS-CoV-2 variants. Described treatment: over 15 received Ad26.COV2.S at low or high dose, single or two shots; about 5 received placebo; per-sample allocation not given. Collection of samples fell on day 63 after the first vaccine or placebo injection. TCRdb's table, derived via immunoSEQ multiplex PCR, lists solely in-frame clones and lacks some. The sample consists of under 500,000 clones, around 92% of them appearing once. The sequenced sample was peripheral blood, obtained in a trial of Ad26.COV2.S vaccine versus placebo. All receptors derive from a person between 18 and 65 years old who received the Ad26.COV2.S COVID-19 vaccine or a placebo.

V usage is TRBV4-3 and J usage is TRBJ1-5; 7 bases map to TRBD1. The germline V gene has CDR1 LGHNA and CDR2 YSLEER. V lost 4 bases, J lost 1 base, and 7 bases stayed unmatched. The CDR3 has 16 amino acids. The CDR3 nucleotides are TGCGCCAGCAGCCCTCGGGCGACAGGGAGCAATCAGCCCCAGCATTTT. Protein product: CASSPRATGSNQPQHF.

The chain recombines TRBV27 with TRBJ2-5, with D possibly matching TRBD1 (6 bases). The CDR3 runs to 15 residues. V was shortened by 5 bases and J by 0 bases, with 13 bases between the two germline ends. Germline V CDR1 and CDR2: MNHEY, SMNVEV (reference sequence). The DNA for the CDR3 is TGTGCCAGCAGTCCCTTCACAGGGAACCAAGAGACCCAGTACTTC. It yields the protein CASSPFTGNQETQYF.

The chain is built from TRBV7-9 and TRBJ2-3; unclear D gene. CDR1 and CDR2 from the germline V gene are SEHNR and FQNEAQ (reference sequence). The CDR3 loop spans 12 amino acids. Deletions cut 9 bases from V and 4 bases from J, with 11 bases between. CDR3 amino acids: CASTGWADTQYF. CDR3 coding DNA: TGTGCCAGTACGGGTTGGGCAGATACGCAGTATTTT.

DNA of the CDR3: TGTGCCAGCAGCCTCGGACAGGGCACTGAAGCTTTCTTT. Amino acids: CASSLGQGTEAFF. The chain has TRBV6-5 and TRBJ1-1, with TRBD1 matching 8 bases. Per the germline V gene, CDR1 is MNHEY and CDR2 is SVGAGI. V was clipped by 6 bases and J by 4 bases; unmatched bases: 4. This CDR3 is built from 13 residues.

The chain employs TRBV18 and TRBJ2-1, with TRBD2 as a possible D gene (5 bases). Germline V lookup: CDR1 KGHSH, CDR2 LQKENI. The CDR3 sequence is 18 residues long. The ends were cut back, 0 bases at V and 0 bases at J, with 15 bases in the middle. CDR3 DNA: TGTGCCAGCTCACCACCCCCTTCGAGGGCAAGCTCCTACAATGAGCAGTTCTTC. The encoded protein is CASSPPPSRASSYNEQFF.

V is TRBV4-3 and J is TRBJ1-2; D is unresolved. CDR3 length: 14 amino acids. V lost 0 bases and J 2 bases, leaving 7 bases between the germline ends. Germline-derived CDR1 and CDR2 are LGHNA and YSLEER. CDR3 nucleotide sequence: TGCGCCAGCAGCCAAGATCGGGCAAACTATGGCTACACCTTC. It encodes CASSQDRANYGYTF.

This clone was detected once. The chain carries TRBV6-6 and TRBJ2-7; 10 bases match TRBD1. Trimming took 2 bases from V and 4 from J; bases not matched to a gene: 5. CDR3 length: 15 amino acids. Germline V CDR1 and CDR2: MNHNY, SVGAGI (reference sequence). CDR3 loop: CASSYGRDRGYEQYF. The CDR3 DNA follows: TGTGCCAGCAGTTACGGCCGGGACAGGGGTTACGAGCAGTACTTC.

This clone was seen only once. This chain connects TRBV3-1 (or the pseudogene TRBV3-2) to TRBJ2-2; D uncertain. Germline values: CDR1 LGHDT, CDR2 YNNKEL (reference sequence). V shed 3 bases and J shed 5 bases, with 7 bases lying between them. This CDR3 is built from 13 residues. CDR3 sequence (DNA): TGTGCCAGCAGCCATAAACGGACCGGGGAGCTGTTTTTT. Translated: CASSHKRTGELFF.

Points on this clone: At the DNA level, this CDR3 is encoded by other sequences in the same sample as well. The V call is TRBV6-2 or TRBV6-3, the J call TRBJ1-1, with D unresolved. The germline CDR1 and CDR2 sequences are MNHEY and SVGEGT. The CDR3 is 12 residues long. The V and J ends lost 3 bases and 2 bases respectively, with 4 bases between them. The DNA for the CDR3 is TGTGCCAGCAGTTATAGTAACACTGAAGCTTTCTTT. It yields the protein CASSYSNTEAFF.

This clone was detected only once. The chain is built from TRBV25-1 and TRBJ2-1, with D perhaps matching TRBD1 (6 bases). Germline V lookup: CDR1 MGHDK, CDR2 SYGVNS. The V gene lost 5 bases and the J gene lost 10 bases, with 15 bases spanning the gap. CDR3 length: 13 residues. The CDR3 DNA reads as TGTGCCAGCAGTTCTCACGGACAGTACGAGCAGTTCTTC. Translation gives CASSSHGQYEQFF.

The chain combines TRBV29-1 with TRBJ1-2; 11 bases line up with TRBD1. The CDR3 spans 13 residues. Germline loops: CDR1 SQVTM, CDR2 ANQGSEA. Germline trimming cut 6 bases from V and 2 bases from J; bases unmatched to any gene: 2. Written as DNA, the CDR3 is TGCAGCGTGGGGACAGGGGGAAACTATGGCTACACCTTC. Its protein is CSVGTGGNYGYTF.

The chain joins TRBV6-2 or TRBV6-3 to TRBJ1-3; 9 bases agree with TRBD1. Germline lookup yields CDR1 MNHEY and CDR2 SVGEGT. The junction had 9 bases not matched to a gene; V was cut back by 5 bases and J by 1 base. The CDR3 length is 17 residues. CDR3 coding DNA: TGTGCCAGCAGTCAACTAAGGACAGGGGAGTCTGGAAACACCATATATTTT. It translates to CASSQLRTGESGNTIYF.

The gene calls are TRBV3-1 (or the pseudogene TRBV3-2) and TRBJ1-6, with 7 bases identical to TRBD1. The V and J ends lost 3 bases and 7 bases, in that order; junction bases with no gene match: 12. The CDR3 is made up of 17 amino acids. Germline V gene sequence: CDR1 LGHDT, CDR2 YNNKEL (reference sequence). This CDR3 is CASSHPTGSLQNSPLHF. The CDR3 nucleotides are TGTGCCAGCAGCCACCCGACAGGGTCTCTCCAGAATTCACCCCTCCACTTT.

The chain couples TRBV9 to TRBJ2-5; possible D gene TRBD2, 5 bases. This CDR3 has 13 amino acids. Germline V gene lookup returns CDR1 SGDLS and CDR2 YYNGEE. V was clipped by 5 bases and J by 5 bases, with 13 bases between them. The CDR3 bases are TGTGCCAGCAGTGATAGCGTAACTGAGACCCAGTACTTC. This gives the protein CASSDSVTETQYF.